This T cell receptor (beta chain) originates from a study of cytomegalovirus exposure and HLA in healthy donors. General observations from the study: Reported results showed that the classifier diagnosed cytomegalovirus status with high specificity and sensitivity. Through in vitro validation, a few CMV-associated chains were shown to be specific for CMV antigens. First-cohort TCR clusters tended to co-occur in the 120 or so validation repertoires, a later analysis found.

These donors were members of the approximately 120-subject validation cohort, a group separate from the approximately 670-subject first cohort. Germline CDR1 reads SNHLY; CDR2 reads FYNNEI. This CDR3 comprises 14 residues. V was clipped by 6 bases and J by 8 bases; unmatched bases: 5. This clone was picked up one time. No antigen is known for it. Profiling relied on immunoSEQ multiplex PCR, and the TCRdb table lists in-frame clones only, not all of them. The top ten clones hold around 3.1% of a sample with 260,000 or so clones, 90% of them seen once. Sequencing was done on a sample of PBMCs. The chain links TRBV2 to TRBJ1-4, with 11 bases matching TRBD1. The TCR was taken from a woman in her 30s in good health and CMV-seronegative. CDR3 sequence (DNA): TGTGCCAGCAGAGGGACAGGGGGATTCGAAAAACTGTTTTTT. Translated, it gives CASRGTGGFEKLFF.